Listed below are T cell receptor beta chains from one sample, sequenced in a study of shared clonotypes between healthy human individuals. Only in-frame clones appear in the TCRdb table, and some are missing; sequencing was by immunoSEQ multiplex PCR. The repertoire holds some 530,000 clones, with 70% to 80% as singletons. The specimen was PBMCs. The receptors originated from a woman aged 40 to 55 in good health. Some clones in this sample may be carry-over from other donors' samples. Both conserved end residues are part of each CDR3. Each record gives: J gene, D gene, V gene, clone size, CDR3 DNA, CDR3 protein. A D gene is named only where the DNA matches it firmly. Clone size is stated in some rows and not others, as once, few, many or a class when expanded.

j_call: TRBJ1-1; d_call: TRBD1; v_call: TRBV2; clone_size: -; cdr3_nt: TGTGCCAGCACACGACCGACAGGGGCCGAAGCTTTCTTT; cdr3_aa: CASTRPTGAEAFF
j_call: TRBJ2-5; d_call: TRBD2; v_call: TRBV4-2; clone_size: -; cdr3_nt: TGTGCCAGCAGCCAGGGGACTAGCGGGAGGGGGGCACAAGAGACCCAGTACTTC; cdr3_aa: CASSQGTSGRGAQETQYF
j_call: TRBJ1-5; d_call: -; v_call: TRBV6-1; clone_size: -; cdr3_nt: TGCGCCAGCAGTGACCCGGGCCCCGATCAGCCCCAGCATTTT; cdr3_aa: CASSDPGPDQPQHF
j_call: TRBJ1-5; d_call: -; v_call: TRBV7-2; clone_size: -; cdr3_nt: TGTGCCAGCAGCGTAGTGGCACATAGCAATCAGCCCCAGCATTTT; cdr3_aa: CASSVVAHSNQPQHF
j_call: TRBJ1-3; d_call: -; v_call: TRBV30; clone_size: -; cdr3_nt: TGTGCCTGGAGTGTACAAGGAATCTCTGGAAACACCATATATTTT; cdr3_aa: CAWSVQGISGNTIYF
j_call: TRBJ2-7; d_call: -; v_call: TRBV19; clone_size: -; cdr3_nt: TGTGCCAGTAGTATCACCGATTCTTACGAGCAGTACTTC; cdr3_aa: CASSITDSYEQYF
j_call: TRBJ1-2; d_call: TRBD1; v_call: TRBV7-9; clone_size: -; cdr3_nt: TGTGCCAGCAGCTTCGGACAGGCCGTTAGCTATGGCTACACCTTC; cdr3_aa: CASSFGQAVSYGYTF
j_call: TRBJ2-7; d_call: -; v_call: TRBV27; clone_size: -; cdr3_nt: TGTGCCAGCAGTCGATCCTACGAGCAGTACTTC; cdr3_aa: CASSRSYEQYF
j_call: TRBJ2-7; d_call: TRBD1; v_call: TRBV18; clone_size: -; cdr3_nt: TGTGCCAGCACAACACAGGGGGCCAGCTACGAGCAGTACTTC; cdr3_aa: CASTTQGASYEQYF
j_call: TRBJ2-7; d_call: TRBD1; v_call: TRBV2; clone_size: -; cdr3_nt: TGTGCCAGCAGCCGGGGACAGGGTGCCTACGAGCAGTACTTC; cdr3_aa: CASSRGQGAYEQYF
j_call: TRBJ2-7; d_call: -; v_call: TRBV4-1; clone_size: few; cdr3_nt: TGCGCCAGCAGCTCCGGGACAAGAAACTACGAGCAGTACTTC; cdr3_aa: CASSSGTRNYEQYF
j_call: TRBJ1-1; d_call: -; v_call: TRBV10-3; clone_size: -; cdr3_nt: TGTGCCATCAGTGACATAGTCAGGGGCGCAGTGGCAGCTTTCTTT; cdr3_aa: CAISDIVRGAVAAFF
j_call: TRBJ2-3; d_call: TRBD2; v_call: TRBV14; clone_size: -; cdr3_nt: TGTGCCAGCAGCCAAGGGTGGAGCGGGAGGTACACAGATACGCAGTATTTT; cdr3_aa: CASSQGWSGRYTDTQYF
j_call: TRBJ1-2; d_call: -; v_call: TRBV5-8; clone_size: -; cdr3_nt: TGTGCCAGCAGCTTGGAAGCCTATGGCTACACCTTC; cdr3_aa: CASSLEAYGYTF
j_call: TRBJ2-7; d_call: -; v_call: TRBV6-1; clone_size: -; cdr3_nt: TGTGCCAGCAGGGTTGAAGGTTTCGGATACGAGCAGTACTTC; cdr3_aa: CASRVEGFGYEQYF
j_call: TRBJ1-5; d_call: -; v_call: TRBV13; clone_size: once; cdr3_nt: TGTGCCAGCAGCACCCGGACCAGCAATCAGCCCCAGCATTTT; cdr3_aa: CASSTRTSNQPQHF
j_call: TRBJ1-4; d_call: -; v_call: TRBV18; clone_size: -; cdr3_nt: TGTGCCAGCTCACCAACAGACCAGAGAGAAAAACTGTTTTTT; cdr3_aa: CASSPTDQREKLFF
j_call: TRBJ1-2; d_call: -; v_call: TRBV5-4; clone_size: -; cdr3_nt: TGTGCCAGCAGCTTTCAGGGATTGGCGGACTATGGCTACACCTTC; cdr3_aa: CASSFQGLADYGYTF
j_call: TRBJ2-1; d_call: TRBD2; v_call: TRBV7-3; clone_size: once; cdr3_nt: TGTGCCAGCAGCTTATCCCCTAGCGGGGTAAACAATGAGCAGTTCTTC; cdr3_aa: CASSLSPSGVNNEQFF
j_call: TRBJ2-7; d_call: -; v_call: TRBV7-3; clone_size: -; cdr3_nt: TGTGCCAGCAGCAGATCTAGCGAAACCGAGCAGTACTTC; cdr3_aa: CASSRSSETEQYF
j_call: TRBJ2-5; d_call: TRBD2; v_call: TRBV7-2; clone_size: -; cdr3_nt: TGTGCCAGCAGCTCGGGACTAGCGGGTTTCCTTGGAGAGACCCAGTACTTC; cdr3_aa: CASSSGLAGFLGETQYF
j_call: TRBJ2-4; d_call: -; v_call: TRBV4-2; clone_size: -; cdr3_nt: TGTGCCAGCAGCCTACGGGACCGTCAGATGGACATTCAGTACTTC; cdr3_aa: CASSLRDRQMDIQYF
j_call: TRBJ1-4; d_call: TRBD1; v_call: TRBV6-4; clone_size: -; cdr3_nt: TGTGCCAGCAGTGCCGGACAGGGGGCAAATGAAAAACTGTTTTTT; cdr3_aa: CASSAGQGANEKLFF
j_call: TRBJ1-1; d_call: -; v_call: TRBV7-6; clone_size: -; cdr3_nt: TGTGCCAGCAGTTTGTCCCAGGGGAACACTGAAGCTTTCTTT; cdr3_aa: CASSLSQGNTEAFF
j_call: TRBJ1-5; d_call: -; v_call: TRBV5-1; clone_size: -; cdr3_nt: TGCGCCAGCAGCTTGGACGGCCATAGCAATCAGCCCCAGCATTTT; cdr3_aa: CASSLDGHSNQPQHF
j_call: TRBJ2-7; d_call: TRBD1; v_call: TRBV5-1; clone_size: -; cdr3_nt: TGCGCCAGCAGCCCGTCTGGGACAGCATACGAGCAGTACTTC; cdr3_aa: CASSPSGTAYEQYF
j_call: TRBJ2-1; d_call: TRBD2; v_call: TRBV28; clone_size: -; cdr3_nt: TGTGCCAGCAGTTCGCCGGGACTAGCGGAGCAGTTCTTC; cdr3_aa: CASSSPGLAEQFF